Sequencing of this T cell receptor (beta chain) was carried out in a study of T cell repertoires in cytomegalovirus infection. Study at large: An indication of both CMV infection and matching HLA type came from public TCR beta signatures.

Study-wide points: Ex vivo, HLA-C-restricted CMV-specific TCR beta clonotypes prevailed over the rest of the response. CMV carriers with the relevant HLA were identified by cumulative public TCR beta family frequency.

About this clonotype itself: The antigen is undetermined.

TCRdb processed the reads anew with MiXCR; each CDR3 protein has one entry. The sample lists approximately 490,000 distinct CDR3 sequences, over 9% occurring once. V was shortened by 1 base and J by 13 bases, with 10 bases between the two germline ends. The CDR3 runs 11 residues. Germline CDR1 is LGHNA and CDR2 is YNFKEQ. The chain carries TRBV4-2 and TRBJ1-2; no reliable D call. This TCR derives from a human donor in good health (CMV status not recorded). Some clones in this sample may be carry-over from other donors' samples. The specimen sequenced was PBMCs. The CDR3 DNA follows: TGTGCCAGCAGCCAAGGGGCTCGCTCCACCTTC. It encodes CASSQGARSTF.